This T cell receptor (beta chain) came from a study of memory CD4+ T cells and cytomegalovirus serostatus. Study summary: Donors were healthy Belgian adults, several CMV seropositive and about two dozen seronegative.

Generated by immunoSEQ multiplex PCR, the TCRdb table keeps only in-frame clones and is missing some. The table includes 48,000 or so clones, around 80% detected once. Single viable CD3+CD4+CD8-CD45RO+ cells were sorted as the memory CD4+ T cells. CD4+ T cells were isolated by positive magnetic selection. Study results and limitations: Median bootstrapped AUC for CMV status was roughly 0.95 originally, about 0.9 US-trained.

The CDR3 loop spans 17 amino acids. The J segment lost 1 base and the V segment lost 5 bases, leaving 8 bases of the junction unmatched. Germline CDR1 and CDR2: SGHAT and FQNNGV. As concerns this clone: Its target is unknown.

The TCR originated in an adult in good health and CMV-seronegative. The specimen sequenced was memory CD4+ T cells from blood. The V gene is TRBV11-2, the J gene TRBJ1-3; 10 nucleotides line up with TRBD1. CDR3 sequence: CASSRTGTGESGNTIYF. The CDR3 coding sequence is TGTGCCAGCAGCCGAACCGGGACAGGGGAATCTGGAAACACCATATATTTT.